The 10 T cell receptor beta chains listed next were all sequenced from one sample in a study of shared T cell receptors in the human thymus. Assay: immunoSEQ multiplex PCR; the TCRdb copy retains only in-frame clones and omits some. The sample lists about 730,000 clones; approximately 85% were seen once. A further study also used this sample, focusing on human thymus T cells.

What was sequenced was thymocytes. Receptor source: a girl under two years old with a congenital heart defect.

The rearrangement links TRBV6-5 to TRBJ2-6; D is unclear. Deletions cut 6 bases from V and 0 bases from J, with 9 bases between. The germline V gene has CDR1 MNHEY and CDR2 SVGAGI. This CDR3 is 15 amino acids long. This chain's CDR3 is CASRNTDSGANVLTF. CDR3 in DNA: TGTGCCAGCAGAAATACAGACTCTGGGGCCAACGTCCTGACTTTC.

In its sample, this clone was seen a few times. The chain is built from TRBV5-5 and TRBJ2-5, with D unresolved. The CDR3 totals 11 residues. CDR1 and CDR2 (germline): SGHKS, YYEKEE (reference sequence). The V and J ends lost 7 bases and 1 base respectively, with 5 bases between them. The CDR3 reads CASEAQETQYF. CDR3 nucleotide sequence: TGTGCCAGCGAGGCCCAAGAGACCCAGTACTTC.

There are a few counts of this clone. The chain couples TRBV7-8 to TRBJ2-7; D might be TRBD2 (6 bases). The CDR3 is 15 residues long. Per the germline V gene, CDR1 is SGHVS and CDR2 is FQNEAQ. Trimming took off 0 bases at V and 0 bases at J, with 9 bases between the two ends. CDR3 DNA: TGTGCCAGCAGCTTAGCGGGACTTGGCTCCTACGAGCAGTACTTC. It is translated as CASSLAGLGSYEQYF.

This chain links TRBV20-1 with TRBJ2-7; D call uncertain. The CDR3 runs to 11 residues. Germline CDR1 and CDR2: DFQATT and SNEGSKA (reference sequence). V shed 3 bases and J shed 9 bases, with 12 bases lying between them. The CDR3 nucleotides read TGCAGTGCTAGCGTCCGAGCCGGGCAGTACTTC. Translating gives CSASVRAGQYF.

The chain couples TRBV28 to TRBJ1-4, with 7 bases fitting TRBD1. With V trimmed by 6 bases and J by 2 bases, 12 bases remained unmatched. The CDR3 length is 17 residues. CDR1 and CDR2 from the germline V gene are MDHEN and SYDVKM. DNA for the CDR3: TGTGCCAGCAGCCCCCTGAGGGGGCGCGGTACTAATGAAAAACTGTTTTTT. Encoded protein: CASSPLRGRGTNEKLFF.

This chain joins TRBV7-8 and TRBJ1-1; tentatively, D is TRBD1 (5 bases). CDR1 is SGHVS, CDR2 FQNEAQ, per germline. There are 15 residues in the CDR3. The germline V and J ends were trimmed by 5 bases and 2 bases, with 15 bases remaining between them. The CDR3 region is CASSPLRTRNTEAFF. The CDR3 bases are TGTGCCAGCAGCCCCCTCCGGACAAGAAACACTGAAGCTTTCTTT.

The chain carries TRBV4-1 and TRBJ2-1, with D maybe TRBD2 (5 bases). Germline lookup yields CDR1 MGHRA and CDR2 YSYEKL. This CDR3 spans 14 amino acids. Trimming removed 0 bases at V and 7 bases at J, with 10 bases between. The DNA for the CDR3 is TGCGCCAGCAGCCAAGACGGTTCGGGGAATGAGCAGTTCTTC. Its translation: CASSQDGSGNEQFF.

The gene calls are TRBV28 and TRBJ1-1, with D maybe TRBD1 (5 bases). The CDR3 consists of 14 residues. Trimming cost V 3 bases and J 5 bases, with 13 bases left between them. Germline values: CDR1 MDHEN, CDR2 SYDVKM. In DNA, the CDR3 is TGTGCCAGCAGTTTTTCGGGGGGTGGGACTGAAGCTTTCTTT. It is translated as CASSFSGGGTEAFF.

The chain joins TRBV2 to TRBJ2-7; D gene unclear. The CDR3 loop spans 14 amino acids. V was trimmed by 3 bases and J by 3 bases, leaving 12 bases between them. Germline lookup yields CDR1 SNHLY and CDR2 FYNNEI. The CDR3 sequence is CASSDIPSGYEQYF. CDR3 sequence (DNA): TGTGCCAGCAGTGATATCCCTTCAGGCTACGAGCAGTACTTC.

V is TRBV27 and J is TRBJ1-1; D call uncertain. The germline CDR1 and CDR2 sequences are MNHEY and SMNVEV (reference sequence). Trimming stripped 10 bases from V and 3 bases from J, with 9 bases between. The CDR3 covers 11 residues. CDR3 DNA: TGTGCCACCAGGCGTGACACTGAAGCTTTCTTT. Translated: CATRRDTEAFF.